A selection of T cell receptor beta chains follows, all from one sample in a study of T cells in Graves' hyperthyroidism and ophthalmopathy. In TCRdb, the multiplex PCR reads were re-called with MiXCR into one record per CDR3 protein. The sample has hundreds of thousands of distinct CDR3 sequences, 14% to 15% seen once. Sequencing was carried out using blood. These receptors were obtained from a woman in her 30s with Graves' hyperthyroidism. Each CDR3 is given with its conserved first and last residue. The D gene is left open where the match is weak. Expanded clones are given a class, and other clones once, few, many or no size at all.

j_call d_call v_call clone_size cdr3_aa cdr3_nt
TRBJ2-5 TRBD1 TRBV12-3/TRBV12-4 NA CASSPGTGGKTQYF TGTGCCAGCAGTCCCGGGACAGGGGGAAAGACCCAGTACTTC
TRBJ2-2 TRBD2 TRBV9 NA CASSAMSGTTAGELFF TGTGCCAGCAGCGCCATGTCCGGGACTACCGCCGGGGAGCTGTTTTTT
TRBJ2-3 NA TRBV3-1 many CASSRHGAGSGDTQYF TGTGCCAGCAGCCGCCACGGGGCAGGGAGCGGAGATACGCAGTATTTT
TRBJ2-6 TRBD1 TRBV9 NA CASSVGQGPSSGANVLTF TGTGCCAGCAGCGTGGGACAGGGACCTAGCTCTGGGGCCAACGTCCTGACTTTC
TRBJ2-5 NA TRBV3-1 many CASSPNWEETQYF TGTGCCAGCAGCCCCAATTGGGAAGAGACCCAGTACTTC
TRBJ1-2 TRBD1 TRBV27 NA CASRYRDSGFLGGYTF TGTGCCAGCAGATATAGGGACAGCGGCTTCCTGGGCGGCTACACCTTC
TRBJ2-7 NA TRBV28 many CASIASSYEQYF TGTGCCAGCATTGCGTCCTCCTACGAGCAGTACTTC
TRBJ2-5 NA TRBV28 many CASRSGAGVETQYF TGTGCCAGCAGGAGCGGCGCGGGCGTAGAGACCCAGTACTTC
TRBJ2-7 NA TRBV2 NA CASRNWARNEQYF TGTGCCAGCAGAAACTGGGCGAGGAACGAGCAGTACTTC
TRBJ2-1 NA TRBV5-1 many CASSLRNTGIYNEQFF TGCGCCAGCAGCCTAAGAAACACAGGAATTTACAATGAGCAGTTCTTC
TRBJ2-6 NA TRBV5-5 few CASSFPGFSGANVLTF TGTGCCAGCAGCTTTCCAGGCTTCTCTGGGGCCAACGTCCTGACTTTC
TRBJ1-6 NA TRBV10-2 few CASSEGGNSPLHF TGCGCCAGCAGTGAGGGGGGCAATTCACCCCTCCACTTT
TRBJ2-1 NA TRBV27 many CASSLSLNNEQFF TGTGCCAGCAGTTTAAGCCTGAACAATGAGCAGTTCTTC
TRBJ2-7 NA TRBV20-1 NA CSASGRTGEQYF TGCAGTGCTAGCGGGAGAACCGGCGAGCAGTACTTC
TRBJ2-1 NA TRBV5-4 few CASSLGLGGFYNEQFF TGTGCCAGCAGCTTAGGGCTGGGAGGATTCTACAATGAGCAGTTCTTC
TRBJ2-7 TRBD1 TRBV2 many CASSPGQGRWGEQYF TGTGCCAGCAGTCCCGGACAGGGGAGGTGGGGCGAGCAGTACTTC
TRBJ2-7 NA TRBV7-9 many CASSLVGQSVSYEQYF TGTGCCAGCAGCTTAGTTGGACAGTCCGTTTCCTACGAGCAGTACTTC
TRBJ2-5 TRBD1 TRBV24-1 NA CATSDSGTGGYETQYF TGTGCCACCAGTGACTCCGGGACAGGGGGCTATGAGACCCAGTACTTC
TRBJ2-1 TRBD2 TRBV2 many CASVSTSGLNEQFF TGTGCCAGCGTATCGACTAGCGGGTTGAATGAGCAGTTCTTC
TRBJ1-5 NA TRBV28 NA CAMQRSNQPQHF TGTGCCATGCAGAGATCCAATCAGCCCCAGCATTTT
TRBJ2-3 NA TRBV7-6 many CASSFELTDTQYF TGTGCCAGCAGCTTCGAGCTGACAGATACGCAGTATTTT
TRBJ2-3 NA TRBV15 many CATIRDQTSDTQYF TGTGCCACCATCCGGGACCAGACTAGTGATACGCAGTATTTT
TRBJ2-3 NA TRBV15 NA CATSRDRQGATDTQYF TGTGCCACCAGCAGAGATCGGCAGGGAGCCACAGATACGCAGTATTTT
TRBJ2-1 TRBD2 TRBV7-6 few CASSSSLAAPSYNEQFF TGTGCCAGCAGCTCCTCACTAGCGGCGCCCTCCTACAATGAGCAGTTCTTC
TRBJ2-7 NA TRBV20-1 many CSARGPVRDEQYF TGCAGTGCTAGAGGACCGGTGCGAGACGAGCAGTACTTC
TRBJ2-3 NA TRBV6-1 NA CASIDRETDTQYF TGTGCCAGCATTGACCGGGAAACAGATACGCAGTATTTT
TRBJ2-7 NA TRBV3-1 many CASSQGSYPEQYF TGTGCCAGCAGCCAAGGCTCCTATCCCGAGCAGTACTTC
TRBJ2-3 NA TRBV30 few CAWSAKQGVTDTQYF TGTGCCTGGAGTGCGAAACAGGGAGTCACAGATACGCAGTATTTT
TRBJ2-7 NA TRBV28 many CASSSFGGSYEQYF TGTGCCAGCAGTTCATTCGGAGGCTCCTACGAGCAGTACTTC
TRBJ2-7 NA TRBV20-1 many CSAPWRGTYEQYF TGCAGTGCCCCATGGCGGGGAACCTACGAGCAGTACTTC
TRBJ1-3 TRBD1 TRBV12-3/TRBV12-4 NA CASSETGGSGNTIYF TGTGCCAGCAGTGAGACAGGGGGCAGTGGAAACACCATATATTTT
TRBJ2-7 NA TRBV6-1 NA CASIGESYEQYF TGTGCCAGCATAGGGGAATCCTACGAGCAGTACTTC
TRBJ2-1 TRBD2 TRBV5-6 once CASSWTRDEQFF TGTGCCAGCAGTTGGACTAGAGATGAGCAGTTCTTC
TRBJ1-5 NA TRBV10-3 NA CAISTNMLDQPQHF TGTGCCATCAGTACGAATATGCTTGATCAGCCCCAGCATTTT
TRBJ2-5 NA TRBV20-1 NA CSARRPGAGETQYF TGCAGTGCTAGGCGGCCGGGGGCGGGTGAGACCCAGTACTTC
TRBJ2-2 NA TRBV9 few CASSYPRGTANTGELFF TGTGCCAGCAGCTATCCCCGTGGGACCGCGAACACCGGGGAGCTGTTTTTT
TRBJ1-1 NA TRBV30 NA CAWSARVTVRGNTEAFF TGTGCCTGGAGTGCCAGGGTGACGGTCAGGGGGAACACTGAAGCTTTCTTT
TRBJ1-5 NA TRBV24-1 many CATSEGGDWDQPQHF TGTGCCACCAGTGAGGGGGGTGATTGGGATCAGCCCCAGCATTTT
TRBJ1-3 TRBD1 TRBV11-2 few CASSSIRDRGSGNTIYF TGTGCCAGCAGCTCAATCCGGGACAGGGGCTCTGGAAACACCATATATTTT
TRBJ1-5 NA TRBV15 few CATSRDGDQPQHF TGTGCCACCAGCAGAGATGGGGATCAGCCCCAGCATTTT
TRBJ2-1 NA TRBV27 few CASSLEGLGYNEQFF TGTGCCAGCAGTTTGGAGGGGCTTGGCTACAATGAGCAGTTCTTC
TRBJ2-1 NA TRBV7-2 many CASSLGLGDYNEQFF TGTGCCAGCAGCTTAGGGCTAGGCGACTACAATGAGCAGTTCTTC
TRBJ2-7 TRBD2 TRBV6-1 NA CASSSLRRPTSGSYEQYF TGTGCCAGCAGTTCCCTGAGGCGGCCGACTAGCGGAAGCTACGAGCAGTACTTC
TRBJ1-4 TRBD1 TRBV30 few CAWNPGTVNEKLFF TGTGCCTGGAACCCCGGGACAGTTAATGAAAAACTGTTTTTT
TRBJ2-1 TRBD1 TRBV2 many CASSEALGDSSYNEQFF TGTGCCAGCAGTGAAGCGCTTGGGGACAGCTCCTACAATGAGCAGTTCTTC
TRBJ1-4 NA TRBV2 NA CASSDVGATNEKLFF TGTGCCAGCAGTGACGTAGGGGCGACTAATGAAAAACTGTTTTTT
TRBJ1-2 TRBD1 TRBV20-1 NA CNAQGYYGYTF TGCAATGCACAGGGGTACTATGGCTACACCTTC
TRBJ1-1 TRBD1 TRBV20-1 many CSARPGQGAPDTEAFF TGCAGTGCTAGACCAGGACAGGGGGCCCCTGACACTGAAGCTTTCTTT
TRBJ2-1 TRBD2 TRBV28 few CASTPTGTSGQDEQFF TGTGCCAGCACCCCAACGGGGACTAGCGGCCAGGATGAGCAGTTCTTC
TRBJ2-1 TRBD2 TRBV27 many CASSKQGGGTSGRHQFF TGTGCCAGCAGTAAACAGGGTGGGGGGACTAGCGGGAGACATCAGTTCTTC
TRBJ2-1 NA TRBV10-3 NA CAISELRGADNEQFF TGTGCCATCAGTGAACTCAGGGGAGCAGACAATGAGCAGTTCTTC
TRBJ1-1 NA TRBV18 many CASSPNYVMNTEAFF TGTGCCAGCTCACCCAACTACGTTATGAACACTGAAGCTTTCTTT
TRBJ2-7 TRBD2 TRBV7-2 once CASSFTSGATYEQYF TGTGCCAGCAGCTTTACTAGCGGAGCTACCTACGAGCAGTACTTC
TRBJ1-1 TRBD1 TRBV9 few CASSVSDRGILEAFF TGTGCCAGCAGCGTAAGCGACAGGGGGATTCTTGAAGCTTTCTTT
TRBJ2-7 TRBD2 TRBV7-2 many CASSLVRGVGLAAYEQYF TGTGCCAGCAGCTTAGTCAGGGGTGTGGGACTAGCGGCCTACGAGCAGTACTTC
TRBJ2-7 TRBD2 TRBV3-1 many CASSHGLAVYEQYF TGTGCCAGCAGCCACGGCCTAGCGGTCTACGAGCAGTACTTC
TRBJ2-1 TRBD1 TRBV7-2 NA CASSSRSTGTGGARDSPYNEQFF TGTGCCAGCAGCTCGAGATCCACCGGGACAGGGGGCGCCCGGGACAGTCCCTACAATGAGCAGTTCTTC
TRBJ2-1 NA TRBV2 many CASGPGRAKSAEQFF TGTGCCAGCGGACCGGGCAGGGCGAAATCGGCTGAGCAGTTCTTC
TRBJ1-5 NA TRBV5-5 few CASSTTGTRNQPQHF TGTGCCAGCAGCACCACCGGGACACGCAATCAGCCCCAGCATTTT